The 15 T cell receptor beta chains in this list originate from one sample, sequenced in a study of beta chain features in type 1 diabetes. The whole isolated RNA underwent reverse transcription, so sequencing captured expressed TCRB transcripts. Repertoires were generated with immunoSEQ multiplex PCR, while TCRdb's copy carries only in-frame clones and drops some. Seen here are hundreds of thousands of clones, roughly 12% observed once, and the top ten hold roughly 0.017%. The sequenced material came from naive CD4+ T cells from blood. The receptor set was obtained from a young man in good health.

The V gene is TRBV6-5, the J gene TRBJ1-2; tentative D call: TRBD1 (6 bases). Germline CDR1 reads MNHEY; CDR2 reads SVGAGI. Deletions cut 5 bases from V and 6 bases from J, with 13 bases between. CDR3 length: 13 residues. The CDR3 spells CASSNGGADGYTF. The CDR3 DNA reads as TGTGCCAGCAGTAACGGGGGGGCGGATGGCTACACCTTC.

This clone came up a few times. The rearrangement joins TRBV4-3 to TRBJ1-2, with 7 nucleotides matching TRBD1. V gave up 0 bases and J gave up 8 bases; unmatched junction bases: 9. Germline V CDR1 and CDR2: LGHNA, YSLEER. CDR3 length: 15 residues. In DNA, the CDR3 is TGCGCCAGCAGCCAAGATGACAGGGATTGGTGGGGCTACACCTTC. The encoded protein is CASSQDDRDWWGYTF.

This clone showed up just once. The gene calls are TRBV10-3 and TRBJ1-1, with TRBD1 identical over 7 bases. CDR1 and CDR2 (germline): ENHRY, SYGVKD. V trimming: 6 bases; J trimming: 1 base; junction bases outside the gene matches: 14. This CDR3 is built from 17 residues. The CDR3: CAIRSPFNGQANTEAFF. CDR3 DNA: TGTGCCATCAGGAGCCCCTTTAACGGACAGGCGAACACTGAAGCTTTCTTT.

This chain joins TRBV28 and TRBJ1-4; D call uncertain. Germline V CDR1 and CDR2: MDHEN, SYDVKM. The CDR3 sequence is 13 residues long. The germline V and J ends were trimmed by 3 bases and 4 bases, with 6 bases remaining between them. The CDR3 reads CASSFHGNEKLFF. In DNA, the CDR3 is TGTGCCAGCAGTTTTCACGGTAATGAAAAACTGTTTTTT.

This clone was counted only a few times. This chain's CDR3 is CASSRLAGAQYF. CDR3 nucleotides: TGTGCCAGCAGCCGTCTAGCAGGTGCGCAGTACTTC. The chain is built from TRBV6-5 and TRBJ2-5, with D possibly matching TRBD2 (5 bases). Germline CDR1 MNHEY, CDR2 SVGAGI. The germline V and J ends were trimmed by 6 bases and 11 bases, with 16 bases remaining between them. CDR3 length: 12 amino acids.

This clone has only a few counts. The CDR3 spells CASSPKGQGSSYNEQFF. The CDR3 DNA reads as TGTGCCAGCAGCCCTAAGGGGCAGGGTTCATCCTACAATGAGCAGTTCTTC. The V gene is TRBV11-2, the J gene TRBJ2-1; possibly TRBD1 for D (5 bases). V lost 5 bases and J lost 1, with 18 bases in between. The germline gives CDR1 SGHAT, CDR2 FQNNGV. The CDR3 length is 17 residues.

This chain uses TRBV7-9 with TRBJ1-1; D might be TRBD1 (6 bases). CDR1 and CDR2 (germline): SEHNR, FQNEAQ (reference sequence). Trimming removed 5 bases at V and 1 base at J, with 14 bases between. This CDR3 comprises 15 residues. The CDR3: CASSERDIRNTEAFF. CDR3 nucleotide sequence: TGTGCCAGCAGCGAGAGGGACATCAGGAACACTGAAGCTTTCTTT. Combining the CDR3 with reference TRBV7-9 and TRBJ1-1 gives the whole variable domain DTGVSQNPRHKITKRGQNVTFRCDPISEHNRLYWYRQTLGQGPEFLTYFQNEAQLEKSRLLSDRFSAERPKGSFSTLEIQRTEQGDSAMYLCASSERDIRNTEAFFGQGTRLTVV.

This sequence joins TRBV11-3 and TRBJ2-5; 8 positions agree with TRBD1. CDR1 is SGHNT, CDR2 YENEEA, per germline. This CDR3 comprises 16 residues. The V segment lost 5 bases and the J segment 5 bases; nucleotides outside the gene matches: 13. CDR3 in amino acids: CASSLGTGQTLETQYF. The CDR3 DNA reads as TGTGCCAGCAGCCTAGGGACAGGTCAGACTCTGGAGACCCAGTACTTC.

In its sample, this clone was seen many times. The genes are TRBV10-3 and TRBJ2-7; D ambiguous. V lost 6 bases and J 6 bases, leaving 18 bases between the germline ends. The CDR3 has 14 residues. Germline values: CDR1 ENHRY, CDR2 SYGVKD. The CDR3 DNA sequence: TGTGCCATCAGCCACGAGACAACCTTGGTCGAGCAGTACTTC. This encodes CAISHETTLVEQYF.

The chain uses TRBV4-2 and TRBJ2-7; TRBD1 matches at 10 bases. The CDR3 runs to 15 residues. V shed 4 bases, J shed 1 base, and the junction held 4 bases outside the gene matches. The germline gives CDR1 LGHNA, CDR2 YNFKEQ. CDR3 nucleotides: TGTGCCAGCAGCCTGACAGGGGGCCAATCCTACGAGCAGTACTTC. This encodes CASSLTGGQSYEQYF.

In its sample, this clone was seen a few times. The CDR3 sequence: CASSLQGLDYGYTF. DNA for the CDR3: TGTGCCAGCAGCTTACAGGGTTTAGACTATGGCTACACCTTC. The chain couples TRBV7-9 to TRBJ1-2; maybe TRBD1 (5 bases). V lost 2 bases, J lost 3 bases, and 10 bases lay in between. From germline, CDR1 is SEHNR and CDR2 FQNEAQ (reference sequence). CDR3 length: 14 residues.

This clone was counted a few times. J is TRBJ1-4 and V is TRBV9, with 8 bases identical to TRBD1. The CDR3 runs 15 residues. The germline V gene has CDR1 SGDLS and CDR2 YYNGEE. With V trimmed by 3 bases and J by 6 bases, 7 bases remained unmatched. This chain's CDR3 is CASSAMTGVDEKLFF. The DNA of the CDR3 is TGTGCCAGCAGCGCAATGACAGGGGTGGATGAAAAACTGTTTTTT.

The CDR3 here is CASSVAPGLADTDTQYF. In nucleotides, the CDR3 is TGTGCCAGCAGCGTCGCCCCGGGACTAGCGGACACAGATACGCAGTATTTT. This chain connects TRBV9 to TRBJ2-3, with TRBD2 matching over 11 bases. The germline gives CDR1 SGDLS, CDR2 YYNGEE. CDR3 length: 17 amino acids. The V gene end was trimmed by 2 bases and the J gene end by 2 bases; junction bases not matched to a gene: 7. Looking up the rest from reference TRBV9 and TRBJ2-3 gives the full variable domain: DSGVTQTPKHLITATGQRVTLRCSPRSGDLSVYWYQQSLDQGLQFLIQYYNGEERAKGNILERFSAQQFPDLHSELNLSSLELGDSALYFCASSVAPGLADTDTQYFGPGTRLTVL.

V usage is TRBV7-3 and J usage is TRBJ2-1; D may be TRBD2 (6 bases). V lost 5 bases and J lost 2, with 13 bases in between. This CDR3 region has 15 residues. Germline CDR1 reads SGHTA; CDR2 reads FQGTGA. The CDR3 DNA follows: TGTGCCAGCAGCAAGACTAGGACCGCCTACAATGAGCAGTTCTTC. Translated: CASSKTRTAYNEQFF. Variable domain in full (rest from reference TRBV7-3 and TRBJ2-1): GAGVSQTPSNKVTEKGKYVELRCDPISGHTALYWYRQSLGQGPEFLIYFQGTGAADDSGLPNDRFFAVRPEGSVSTLKIQRTERGDSAVYLCASSKTRTAYNEQFFGPGTRLTVL.

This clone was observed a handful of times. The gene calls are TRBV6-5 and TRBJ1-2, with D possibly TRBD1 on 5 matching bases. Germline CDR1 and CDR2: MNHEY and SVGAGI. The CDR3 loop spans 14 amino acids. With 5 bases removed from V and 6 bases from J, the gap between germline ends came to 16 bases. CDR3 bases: TGTGCCAGCAGTCGTGACGCGGGGCTCCATGGCTACACCTTC. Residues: CASSRDAGLHGYTF.